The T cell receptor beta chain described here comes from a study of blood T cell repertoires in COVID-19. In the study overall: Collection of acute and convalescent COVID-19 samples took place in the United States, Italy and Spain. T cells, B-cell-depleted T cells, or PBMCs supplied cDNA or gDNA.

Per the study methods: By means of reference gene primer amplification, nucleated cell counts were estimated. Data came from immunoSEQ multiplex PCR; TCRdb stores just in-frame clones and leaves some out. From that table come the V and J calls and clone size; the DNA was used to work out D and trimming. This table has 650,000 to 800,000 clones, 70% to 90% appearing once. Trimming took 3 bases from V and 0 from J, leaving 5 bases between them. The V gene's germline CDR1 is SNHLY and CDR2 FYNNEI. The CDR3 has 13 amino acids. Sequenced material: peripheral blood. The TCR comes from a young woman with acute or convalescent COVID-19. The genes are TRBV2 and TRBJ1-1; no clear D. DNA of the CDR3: TGTGCCAGCAGTGAGGCACTGAACACTGAAGCTTTCTTT. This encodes CASSEALNTEAFF.